Shown below are 15 T cell receptor beta chains from a single sample sequenced in a study of shared clonotypes between healthy human individuals. The method was immunoSEQ multiplex PCR; TCRdb's version includes in-frame clones alone and lacks a portion of them. The data contain approximately 1.5 million clones, about 98% of them singletons. The specimen was naive CD4+ T cells sorted from blood. The subset is: CD45RA+ positively selected. The receptor source for this set is a young man in good health.

This rearrangement joins TRBV5-8 to TRBJ2-1, with D tentatively TRBD1 or TRBD2 (5 bases each). The CDR3 runs 13 residues. Trimming took off 2 bases at V and 10 bases at J, with 13 bases between the two ends. Germline V lookup: CDR1 SGHTS, CDR2 YDEGEE. The CDR3 spells CASSFGGPGEQFF. As DNA, the CDR3 is TGTGCCAGCAGCTTTGGGGGACCGGGAGAGCAGTTCTTC.

The CDR3, as DNA: TGTGCCAGCAGTGCCGCGGGACTAGCGGGACATGAGCAGTTCTTC. Protein product: CASSAAGLAGHEQFF. The J gene is TRBJ2-1, the V gene TRBV28; 13 positions agree with TRBD2. This CDR3 spans 15 amino acids. The germline CDR1 and CDR2 sequences are MDHEN and SYDVKM. J was trimmed by 8 bases and V by 5 bases; bases with no gene match: 6.

CDR3 DNA: TGCGCCAGCAGCTTGGGATCGTCGTGGGACGAGCAGTACTTC. Amino acids: CASSLGSSWDEQYF. This chain joins TRBV5-1 and TRBJ2-7; D gene uncertain. The CDR3 contains 14 residues. Trimming took 0 bases from V and 5 from J, leaving 12 bases between them. Looked up from germline, CDR1 is SGHRS and CDR2 is YFSETQ.

The V call is TRBV28, the J call TRBJ2-1; TRBD2 aligns across 9 bases. CDR3 length: 15 amino acids. Germline CDR1 is MDHEN and CDR2 is SYDVKM. J lost 2 bases, V lost 4 bases, and 3 bases had no gene match. The chain's CDR3 is CASSYSGGPYNEQFF. The CDR3 DNA is TGTGCCAGCAGTTATAGCGGGGGCCCCTACAATGAGCAGTTCTTC.

This sequence joins TRBV5-4 and TRBJ1-2; D is perhaps TRBD1 (5 bases). The germline gives CDR1 SGHNT, CDR2 YYREEE (reference sequence). V dropped 4 bases and J dropped 3 bases, with 13 bases sitting between them. The CDR3 covers 14 residues. The CDR3 protein is CASSTADRHYGYTF. The CDR3 DNA sequence: TGTGCCAGCAGCACAGCTGACAGACACTATGGCTACACCTTC.

The J gene is TRBJ1-3, the V gene TRBV6-1; TRBD1 might be the D (5 bases). CDR1 and CDR2 (germline): MNHNS, SASEGT. The V gene lost 2 bases and the J gene lost 0 bases, with 8 bases spanning the gap. This CDR3 comprises 15 residues. CDR3 bases: TGTGCCAGCAGTGAATACGGGACCTCTGGAAACACCATATATTTT. It encodes CASSEYGTSGNTIYF.

The rearrangement links TRBV5-1 to TRBJ2-7, with 9 positions matching TRBD2. The V gene's germline CDR1 is SGHRS and CDR2 YFSETQ. J was trimmed by 3 bases and V by 1 base; bases with no gene match: 2. The length of the CDR3 is 14 residues. The CDR3 is CASSLLSGSYEQYF. The CDR3 nucleotides are TGCGCCAGCAGCTTGCTTAGCGGGAGCTACGAGCAGTACTTC.

V usage is TRBV5-4 and J usage is TRBJ2-3; D may correspond to TRBD1 or TRBD2 (7 bases each). The CDR3 length is 17 residues. Trimming shortened V by 5 bases and J by 2 bases, and 21 bases separated the two germline ends. Germline lookup yields CDR1 SGHNT and CDR2 YYREEE (reference sequence). For the CDR3, the DNA is TGTGCCAGCAGAAAGGCCGGGGGAGGGGGCCACACAGATACGCAGTATTTT. It specifies CASRKAGGGGHTDTQYF.

The chain recombines TRBV6-5 with TRBJ2-2; 7 bases match TRBD1. The germline V gene has CDR1 MNHEY and CDR2 SVGAGI. The length of the CDR3 is 14 residues. Losses at the gene ends were 6 bases for V and 5 bases for J; bases not matched to a gene: 6. The CDR3 is CASSWGQLTGELFF. The CDR3 DNA follows: TGTGCCAGCAGCTGGGGACAGTTAACCGGGGAGCTGTTTTTT.

The CDR3 is CASSLSPSTNEKLFF. Written as DNA, the CDR3 is TGTGCCAGTAGTTTATCACCCTCAACTAATGAAAAACTGTTTTTT. The V gene is TRBV19, the J gene TRBJ1-4; D call uncertain. Per the germline V gene, CDR1 is LNHDA and CDR2 is SQIVND (reference sequence). The CDR3 totals 15 residues. V lost 5 bases, J lost 0 bases, and 10 bases lay in between.

The chain has TRBV7-3 and TRBJ2-3; D is perhaps TRBD2 (6 bases). V was pared by 5 bases and J by 4 bases, with 13 bases between. The length of the CDR3 is 14 residues. From germline, CDR1 is SGHTA and CDR2 FQGTGA. CDR3 nucleotide sequence: TGTGCCAGCAGCACAATTTCTAGCGCAGATACGCAGTATTTT. Amino acid sequence: CASSTISSADTQYF.

V usage is TRBV18 and J usage is TRBJ1-5; a possible D gene is TRBD1 (5 bases). Germline CDR1 KGHSH, CDR2 LQKENI. The CDR3 loop spans 17 amino acids. Trimming pared 5 bases from V and 3 bases from J, leaving 20 bases between. In nucleotides, the CDR3 is TGTGCCAGCTCAGCCTTAACCTTACGGGACCTCAATCAGCCCCAGCATTTT. Translating gives CASSALTLRDLNQPQHF.

The rearrangement links TRBV2 to TRBJ2-1; TRBD2 matches 15 bases. The J segment lost 5 bases and the V segment lost 10 bases, leaving 3 bases of the junction unmatched. Germline CDR1 SNHLY, CDR2 FYNNEI. The CDR3 covers 14 residues. CDR3 sequence: CATGLAGGNNEQFF. The CDR3 DNA follows: TGTGCCACAGGACTAGCGGGAGGGAACAATGAGCAGTTCTTC. Filled out from reference TRBV2 and TRBJ2-1, the complete variable domain reads EPEVTQTPSHQVTQMGQEVILRCVPISNHLYFYWYRQILGQKVEFLVSFYNNEISEKSEIFDDQFSVERPDGSNFTLKIRSTKLEDSAMYFCATGLAGGNNEQFFGPGTRLTVL.

The chain is built from TRBV5-6 and TRBJ2-1; either TRBD1 or TRBD2 may fit D (5 bases each). The CDR3 has 16 residues. The germline V gene encodes CDR1 SGHDT and CDR2 YYEEEE. The V end lost 1 base, the J end lost 7 bases, and 18 bases lay between the germline ends. CDR3 sequence: CASSLWGPPPGNEQFF. The CDR3 DNA reads as TGTGCCAGCAGCTTGTGGGGACCACCCCCGGGGAATGAGCAGTTCTTC.

This clone was detected once. This chain joins TRBV28 and TRBJ2-1; no clear D. This CDR3 contains 19 residues. CDR1 MDHEN and CDR2 SYDVKM come from the germline V gene. Trimming stripped 4 bases from V and 0 bases from J, with 22 bases between. The CDR3 region is CASSYPLRFGASSYNEQFF. The CDR3 DNA reads TGTGCCAGCAGTTACCCCCTTCGTTTTGGCGCCAGCTCCTACAATGAGCAGTTCTTC.